In its sample, the clone carrying this T cell receptor beta chain was seen once. Antigen unknown. V lost 0 bases, J lost 0 bases, and 11 bases lay in between. CDR3 length: 15 amino acids. From germline, CDR1 is GTSNPN and CDR2 SVGIG (reference sequence). The data originate from a study of T cell responses to AZD1222 COVID-19 vaccine. Study information: Recipients boosted at about 4 weeks or about 12 weeks are pooled.

Sequencing was performed with immunoSEQ multiplex PCR; in TCRdb, only in-frame clones are kept and a portion is missing. Of about 100,000 clones in the sample, over 90% are singletons; the top ten hold more than 1.5%. Study-level points and caveats: Reports indicate that nearly half of spike-specific TCRs are directed at unmutated variant regions. The donor group comprised mostly white British people and more females; the analysis possibly underestimated clonal diversity.

The V call is TRBV30, the J call TRBJ1-1; tentatively, D is TRBD1 (5 bases). This material consisted of peripheral blood, taken on day 0 of AZD1222 vaccination. This receptor was taken from an adult in good health. The CDR3 spells CAWSVGRGLNTEAFF. The CDR3, as DNA: TGTGCCTGGAGTGTTGGGCGGGGACTGAACACTGAAGCTTTCTTT.